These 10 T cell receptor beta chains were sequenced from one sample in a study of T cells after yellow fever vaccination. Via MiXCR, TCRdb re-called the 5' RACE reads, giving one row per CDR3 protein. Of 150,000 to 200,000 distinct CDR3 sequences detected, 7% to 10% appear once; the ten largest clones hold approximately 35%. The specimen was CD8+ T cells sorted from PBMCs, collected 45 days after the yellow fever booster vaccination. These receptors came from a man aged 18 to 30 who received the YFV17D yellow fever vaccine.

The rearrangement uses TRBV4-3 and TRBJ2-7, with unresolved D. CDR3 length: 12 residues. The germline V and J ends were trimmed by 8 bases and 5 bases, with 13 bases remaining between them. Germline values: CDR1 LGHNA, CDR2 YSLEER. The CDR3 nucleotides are TGCGCCAGCCCTCAGGAGTGCAACGAGCAGTACTTC. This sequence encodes CASPQECNEQYF.

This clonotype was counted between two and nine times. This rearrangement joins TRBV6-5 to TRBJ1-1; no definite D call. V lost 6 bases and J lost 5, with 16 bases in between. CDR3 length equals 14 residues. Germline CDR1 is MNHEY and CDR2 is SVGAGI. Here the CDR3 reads CASRWLGRWTEAFF. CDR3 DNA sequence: TGTGCCAGCAGGTGGTTGGGGAGATGGACTGAAGCTTTCTTT.

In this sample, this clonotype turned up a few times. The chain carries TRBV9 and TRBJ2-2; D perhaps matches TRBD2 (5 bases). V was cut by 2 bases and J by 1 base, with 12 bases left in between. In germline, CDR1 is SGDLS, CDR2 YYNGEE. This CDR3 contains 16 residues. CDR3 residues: CASSVPAEQNTGELFF. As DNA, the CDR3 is TGTGCCAGCAGCGTCCCAGCGGAACAGAACACCGGGGAGCTGTTTTTT.

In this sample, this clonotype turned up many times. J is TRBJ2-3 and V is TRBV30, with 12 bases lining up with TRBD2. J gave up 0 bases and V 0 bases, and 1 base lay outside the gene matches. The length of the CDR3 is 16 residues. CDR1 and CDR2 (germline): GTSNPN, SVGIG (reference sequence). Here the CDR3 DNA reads TGTGCCTGGAGTGTTGGACTAGCGGGGAGCACAGATACGCAGTATTTT. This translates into CAWSVGLAGSTDTQYF.

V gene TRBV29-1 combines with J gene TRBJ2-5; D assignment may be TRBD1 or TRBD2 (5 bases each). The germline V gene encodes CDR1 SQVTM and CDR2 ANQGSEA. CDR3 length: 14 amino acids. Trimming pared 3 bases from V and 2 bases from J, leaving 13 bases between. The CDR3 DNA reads TGCAGCGTTGAGTTGGTGGGGGTACAAGAGACCCAGTACTTC. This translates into CSVELVGVQETQYF.

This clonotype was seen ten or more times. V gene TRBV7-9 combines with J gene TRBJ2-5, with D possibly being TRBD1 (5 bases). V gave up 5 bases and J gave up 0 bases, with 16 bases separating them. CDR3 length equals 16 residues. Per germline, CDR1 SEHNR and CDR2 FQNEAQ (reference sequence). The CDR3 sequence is CASSADRYPHQETQYF. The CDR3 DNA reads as TGTGCCAGCAGCGCCGACAGATATCCCCACCAAGAGACCCAGTACTTC.

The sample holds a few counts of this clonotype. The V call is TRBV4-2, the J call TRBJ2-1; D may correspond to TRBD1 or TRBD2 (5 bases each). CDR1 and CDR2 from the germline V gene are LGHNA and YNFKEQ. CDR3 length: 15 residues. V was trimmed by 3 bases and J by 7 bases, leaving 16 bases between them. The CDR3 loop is CASSQYTGPSNEQFF. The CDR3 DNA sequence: TGTGCCAGCAGCCAGTATACGGGGCCCTCTAATGAGCAGTTCTTC.

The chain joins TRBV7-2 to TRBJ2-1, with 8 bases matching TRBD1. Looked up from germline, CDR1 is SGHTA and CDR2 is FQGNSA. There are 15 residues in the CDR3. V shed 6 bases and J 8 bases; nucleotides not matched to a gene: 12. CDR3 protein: CASRPGTGFPHEQFF. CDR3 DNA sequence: TGTGCCAGCAGGCCGGGGACAGGCTTCCCCCATGAGCAGTTCTTC. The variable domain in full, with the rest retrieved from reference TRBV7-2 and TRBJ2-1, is GAGVSQSPSNKVTEKGKDVELRCDPISGHTALYWYRQSLGQGLEFLIYFQGNSAPDKSGLPSDRFSAERTGGSVSTLTIQRTQQEDSAVYLCASRPGTGFPHEQFFGPGTRLTVL.

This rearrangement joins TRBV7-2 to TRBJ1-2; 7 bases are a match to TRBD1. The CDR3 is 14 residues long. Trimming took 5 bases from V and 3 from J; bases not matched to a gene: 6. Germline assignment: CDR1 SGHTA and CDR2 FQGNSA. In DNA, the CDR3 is TGTGCCAGCAGCGTGACAGGGTTGGACTATGGCTACACCTTC. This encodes CASSVTGLDYGYTF.

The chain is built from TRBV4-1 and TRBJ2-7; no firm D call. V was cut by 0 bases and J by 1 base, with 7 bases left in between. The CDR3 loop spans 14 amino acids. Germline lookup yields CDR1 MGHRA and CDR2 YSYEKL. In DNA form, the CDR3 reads TGCGCCAGCAGCCAAGATCCGGGTTCCTACGAGCAGTACGTC. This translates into CASSQDPGSYEQYV.